Following are 14 T cell receptor beta chains from one sample sequenced in a study of T cells expressing NK-cell markers. From its re-call of the 5' RACE reads, TCRdb lists each CDR3 protein once, without DNA. This sample's clone table lists 500,000 to 600,000 distinct CDR3 sequences. Sequenced input: blood T cells: a sorted CD56 or NKG2C T cell subset, CD4+ or CD8+ T cells, or bulk PBMC T cells (not recorded which). These TCRs come from a man aged 18 to 29 in good health.

The genes are TRBV11-1 and TRBJ2-7. The germline V gene has CDR1 SGHAT and CDR2 FQDESV (reference sequence). The CDR3 covers 15 residues. The CDR3 sequence: CASSLSGGFSYEQYF. Full variable domain (rest looked up from reference TRBV11-1 and TRBJ2-7): EAEVAQSPRYKITEKSQAVAFWCDPISGHATLYWYRQILGQGPELLVQFQDESVVDDSQLPKDRFSAERLKGVDSTLKIQPAELGDSAMYLCASSLSGGFSYEQYFGPGTRLTVT.

This rearrangement joins TRBV6-5 to TRBJ2-1; TCRdb proposes TRBD1, but this gene call is untestable without DNA. This CDR3 contains 16 residues. Germline CDR1 MNHEY, CDR2 SVGAGI. This chain's CDR3 is CASSYSSGTGDNEQFF.

The chain joins TRBV5-6 to TRBJ2-2; TCRdb indicates TRBD1, and absent DNA this call remains unverified. CDR3 length: 16 amino acids. Germline values: CDR1 SGHDT, CDR2 YYEEEE. Here the CDR3 reads CASSLAVGRMFGELFF.

The chain recombines TRBV20-1 with TRBJ2-2; TCRdb designates TRBD1, a call that cannot be tested without DNA. CDR3 size: 15 residues. CDR1 and CDR2 (germline): DFQATT, SNEGSKA (reference sequence). CDR3 region: CSASAGESVPGELFF.

This chain joins TRBV9 and TRBJ1-6; TCRdb returns TRBD1, unconfirmable since there is no DNA. Germline CDR1 SGDLS, CDR2 YYNGEE. The length of the CDR3 is 14 residues. Here the CDR3 reads CASSTLSGDSPLHF.

V gene TRBV24-1 combines with J gene TRBJ2-3; no DNA is available, so the TRBD2 call from TCRdb remains unchecked. The CDR3 spans 17 residues. Germline assignment: CDR1 KGHDR and CDR2 SFDVKD. The CDR3 protein is CATSEAEGPQRADTQYF.

The chain couples TRBV4-1 to TRBJ2-5; the D gene TCRdb calls, TRBD1, cannot be checked with no DNA. Germline V CDR1 and CDR2: MGHRA, YSYEKL. The CDR3 is 15 residues long. CDR3 sequence reads: CASSQITGAQETQYF.

V is TRBV12-3 or TRBV12-4 and J is TRBJ1-4; TCRdb calls TRBD1, which cannot be checked without DNA. The CDR3 has 14 amino acids. CDR3 protein: CASSGDIRVGKLFF.

The V and J genes are TRBV5-1 and TRBJ2-3; TCRdb lists TRBD2, though no DNA is available to test this call. CDR1 SGHRS and CDR2 YFSETQ come from the germline V gene. The CDR3 spans 17 residues. The CDR3: CASSSLRTSGTPDTQYF.

The chain joins TRBV29-1 to TRBJ2-1. The CDR3 spans 14 residues. CDR1 and CDR2 from the germline V gene are SQVTM and ANQGSEA. The CDR3 sequence is CSGVRGGTYNEQFF.

J is TRBJ2-1 and V is TRBV18; no DNA is available, so the TRBD2 call from TCRdb remains unchecked. CDR3 length equals 16 residues. Germline V gives CDR1 KGHSH, CDR2 LQKENI. The CDR3 region is CASSPPQGRPNNEQFF. The full variable domain, completed using reference TRBV18 and TRBJ2-1, is NAGVMQNPRHLVRRRGQEARLRCSPMKGHSHVYWYRQLPEEGLKFMVYLQKENIIDESGMPKERFSAEFPKEGPSILRIQQVVRGDSAAYFCASSPPQGRPNNEQFFGPGTRLTVL.

The chain recombines TRBV27 with TRBJ2-5; TCRdb's D call, TRBD1, is unchecked because there is no DNA. CDR3 length equals 15 residues. Germline-derived CDR1 and CDR2 are MNHEY and SMNVEV (reference sequence). This CDR3 reads CASSPGTTLQETQYF.

The rearrangement links TRBV28 to TRBJ2-5; no DNA is available, so the TRBD2 call from TCRdb remains unchecked. The CDR3 contains 14 residues. Germline CDR1 reads MDHEN; CDR2 reads SYDVKM. CDR3 protein: CASRGGGVEETQYF.

The rearrangement links TRBV7-8 to TRBJ1-6; TCRdb outputs TRBD1, but without DNA this stays unchecked. CDR3 length: 13 amino acids. Germline V gives CDR1 SGHVS, CDR2 FQNEAQ. CDR3 protein: CASSARQGQPLHF.